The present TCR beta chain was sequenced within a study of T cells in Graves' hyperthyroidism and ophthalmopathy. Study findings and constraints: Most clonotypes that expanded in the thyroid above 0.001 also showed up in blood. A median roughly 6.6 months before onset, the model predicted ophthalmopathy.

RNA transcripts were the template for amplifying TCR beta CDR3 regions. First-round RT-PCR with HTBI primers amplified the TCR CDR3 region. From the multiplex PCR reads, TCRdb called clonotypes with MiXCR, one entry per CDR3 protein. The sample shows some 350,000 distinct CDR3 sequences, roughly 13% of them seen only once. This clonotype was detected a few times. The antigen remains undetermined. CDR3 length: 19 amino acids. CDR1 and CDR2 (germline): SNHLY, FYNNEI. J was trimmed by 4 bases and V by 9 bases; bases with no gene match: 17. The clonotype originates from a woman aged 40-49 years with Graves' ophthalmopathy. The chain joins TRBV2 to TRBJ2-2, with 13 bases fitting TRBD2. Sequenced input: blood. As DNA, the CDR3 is TGTGCCAGAAGGAGGACTAGCGGGAGTAATCCCCGTTCCACCGGGGAGCTGTTTTTT. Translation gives CARRRTSGSNPRSTGELFF.